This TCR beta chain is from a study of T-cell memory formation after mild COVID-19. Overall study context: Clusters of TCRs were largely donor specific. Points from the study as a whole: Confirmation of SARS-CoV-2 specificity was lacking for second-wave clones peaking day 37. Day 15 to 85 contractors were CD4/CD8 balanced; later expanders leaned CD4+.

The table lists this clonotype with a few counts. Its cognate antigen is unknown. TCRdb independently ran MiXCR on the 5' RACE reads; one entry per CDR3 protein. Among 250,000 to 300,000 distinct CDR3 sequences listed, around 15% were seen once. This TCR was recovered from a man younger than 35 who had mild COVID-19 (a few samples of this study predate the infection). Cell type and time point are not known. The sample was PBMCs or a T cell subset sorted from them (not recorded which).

The CDR3 region has the DNA TGTGCCAGCAGTTTATCAGGGAGCCCCTACAATGAGCAGTTCTTC. This gives the protein CASSLSGSPYNEQFF. The rearrangement links TRBV27 to TRBJ2-1; a possible D gene is TRBD2 (5 bases). This CDR3 spans 15 amino acids. The V gene lost 0 bases and the J gene lost 2 bases, with 8 bases spanning the gap. Germline-derived CDR1 and CDR2 are MNHEY and SMNVEV (reference sequence).